Listed below are T cell receptor beta chains from one sample, sequenced in a study of blood T cells in healthy people across ages. TCRdb independently ran MiXCR on the 5' RACE reads; one entry per CDR3 protein. The table shows hundreds of thousands of distinct CDR3 sequences, with 58% occurring only once. The sequencing input was blood. All receptors come from a man aged 25 to 40 in good health. The CDR3 runs from the conserved cysteine through the conserved F or W. The order of the fields is V gene, clone size, D gene, J gene, CDR3 protein, CDR3 DNA. D genes are given only for firm matches. Clone size, where shown, is once, few, many, or a class for clones that have expanded.

V: TRBV7-9
size: NA
D: NA
J: TRBJ1-2
CDR3: CASSLLGPRGVNGYTF
DNA: TGTGCCAGCAGCTTATTGGGCCCCAGGGGCGTAAATGGCTACACCTTC

V: TRBV19
size: NA
D: TRBD1
J: TRBJ2-3
CDR3: CASSGTGGPDTQYF
DNA: TGTGCCAGTTCCGGGACAGGGGGGCCAGATACGCAGTATTTT

V: TRBV3-1
size: NA
D: NA
J: TRBJ2-5
CDR3: CASSQWTQEETQYF
DNA: TGTGCCAGCAGCCAATGGACGCAAGAGGAGACCCAGTACTTC

V: TRBV4-1
size: few
D: TRBD2
J: TRBJ2-7
CDR3: CASSQVSGSYEQYF
DNA: TGCGCCAGCAGCCAAGTTAGCGGGAGCTACGAGCAGTACTTC

V: TRBV20-1
size: NA
D: TRBD2
J: TRBJ2-7
CDR3: CSARLAGGPSTGEQYF
DNA: TGCAGTGCTCGACTAGCGGGAGGGCCTAGTACCGGCGAGCAGTACTTC

V: TRBV20-1
size: few
D: TRBD1
J: TRBJ2-1
CDR3: CSARAPGTGAYNEQFF
DNA: TGCAGTGCTAGAGCTCCCGGGACAGGTGCCTACAATGAGCAGTTCTTC

V: TRBV20-1
size: NA
D: NA
J: TRBJ1-2
CDR3: CSAREGMGGEANYGYTF
DNA: TGCAGTGCTAGAGAGGGGATGGGGGGCGAAGCTAACTATGGCTACACCTTC

V: TRBV7-2
size: NA
D: NA
J: TRBJ2-5
CDR3: CASSTRGGDGRGTQYF
DNA: TGTGCCTCCTCCACGAGAGGGGGAGACGGTAGGGGGACCCAGTACTTC

V: TRBV6-1
size: few
D: NA
J: TRBJ1-5
CDR3: CASRGNLRGQPQHF
DNA: TGTGCCAGCAGAGGGAACCTCAGGGGTCAGCCCCAGCATTTT

V: TRBV20-1
size: NA
D: TRBD2
J: TRBJ2-1
CDR3: CSALAGGSSYNEQFF
DNA: TGCAGTGCTCTAGCGGGGGGGAGCTCCTACAATGAGCAGTTCTTC

V: TRBV4-3
size: many
D: NA
J: TRBJ2-7
CDR3: CASSQDDSGLEQYF
DNA: TGCGCCAGCAGCCAAGATGATTCCGGCCTTGAGCAGTACTTC

V: TRBV12-3/TRBV12-4
size: NA
D: NA
J: TRBJ2-7
CDR3: CASSLEVADGYEQYF
DNA: TGTGCCAGCAGTTTAGAGGTAGCGGACGGATACGAGCAGTACTTC

V: TRBV16
size: NA
D: TRBD1
J: TRBJ1-5
CDR3: CASSQSAGGQSNQPQHF
DNA: TGTGCCAGCAGCCAATCTGCGGGGGGACAGAGCAATCAGCCCCAGCATTTT

V: TRBV12-3/TRBV12-4
size: once
D: NA
J: TRBJ1-5
CDR3: CASSLGVGSNQPQHF
DNA: TGTGCCAGCAGTCTAGGGGTGGGGAGCAATCAGCCCCAGCATTTT

V: TRBV27
size: NA
D: TRBD1
J: TRBJ1-1
CDR3: CATQGVTEAFF
DNA: TGTGCCACCCAGGGGGTCACTGAAGCTTTCTTT

V: TRBV5-5
size: NA
D: NA
J: TRBJ2-1
CDR3: CASSPPTYNLNEQFF
DNA: TGTGCCAGCAGCCCTCCTACATACAATCTCAATGAGCAGTTCTTC

V: TRBV11-2
size: NA
D: NA
J: TRBJ2-2
CDR3: CASSFLVGRGGGELFF
DNA: TGTGCCAGCAGCTTTCTAGTAGGGAGAGGAGGCGGGGAGCTGTTTTTT

V: TRBV20-1
size: NA
D: TRBD2
J: TRBJ2-7
CDR3: CSVMSGGADEQYF
DNA: TGCAGTGTCATGAGCGGGGGGGCAGACGAGCAGTACTTC

V: TRBV5-6
size: many
D: NA
J: TRBJ2-6
CDR3: CASSLGTGANVLTF
DNA: TGTGCCAGCAGCTTGGGGACTGGGGCCAACGTCCTGACTTTC

V: TRBV7-2
size: few
D: NA
J: TRBJ2-4
CDR3: CASSPDRTRAYF
DNA: TGTGCCAGCAGCCCGGACAGAACCAGAGCGTACTTC

V: TRBV6-1
size: once
D: NA
J: TRBJ1-6
CDR3: CASSNVFSYRDPENSPLHF
DNA: TGTGCCAGCAGCAACGTATTTAGCTACCGGGACCCTGAGAATTCACCCCTCCACTTT

V: TRBV27
size: NA
D: NA
J: TRBJ2-1
CDR3: CASSLSMEGVGGRPFF
DNA: TGTGCCAGCAGTTTATCGATGGAGGGGGTTGGGGGGCGCCCGTTCTTC

V: TRBV4-2
size: NA
D: TRBD2
J: TRBJ2-1
CDR3: CASSQRQGTSGDNEQFF
DNA: TGTGCCAGCAGCCAACGTCAAGGGACTAGTGGGGACAATGAGCAGTTCTTC

V: TRBV3-1
size: NA
D: TRBD1
J: TRBJ1-2
CDR3: CASSRGPGQGNYGYTF
DNA: TGTGCCAGCAGCCGCGGACCGGGACAGGGGAACTATGGCTACACCTTC

V: TRBV12-3/TRBV12-4
size: NA
D: NA
J: TRBJ2-5
CDR3: CASSFGGARRGETQYF
DNA: TGTGCCAGCAGTTTCGGTGGGGCGCGAAGGGGAGAGACCCAGTACTTC

V: TRBV2
size: NA
D: NA
J: TRBJ2-4
CDR3: CASSLERAKNIQYF
DNA: TGTGCCAGCAGCCTCGAGAGAGCCAAAAACATTCAGTACTTC

V: TRBV2
size: once
D: TRBD2
J: TRBJ2-2
CDR3: CASSLTSGRPSGELFF
DNA: TGTGCCAGCAGTCTGACTAGCGGGAGACCTTCCGGGGAGCTGTTTTTT

V: TRBV29-1
size: many
D: NA
J: TRBJ2-5
CDR3: CSSRMLETQYF
DNA: TGCAGCTCCAGGATGTTAGAGACCCAGTACTTC

V: TRBV7-2
size: few
D: TRBD2
J: TRBJ2-3
CDR3: CASSLGLAGSTQYF
DNA: TGTGCCAGCAGCTTAGGACTAGCGGGAAGTACGCAGTATTTT

V: TRBV12-3/TRBV12-4
size: NA
D: NA
J: TRBJ2-6
CDR3: CASRNNRTVASGANVLTF
DNA: TGTGCCAGCAGAAACAATCGGACAGTAGCCTCTGGGGCCAACGTCCTGACTTTC

V: TRBV10-3
size: few
D: NA
J: TRBJ2-1
CDR3: CAISESGTLSYNEQFF
DNA: TGTGCCATCAGTGAGTCGGGGACTCTCTCCTACAATGAGCAGTTCTTC

V: TRBV20-1
size: once
D: TRBD1
J: TRBJ2-5
CDR3: CSAPGQTKETQYF
DNA: TGCAGTGCCCCGGGACAGACAAAAGAGACCCAGTACTTC

V: TRBV7-2
size: NA
D: NA
J: TRBJ1-6
CDR3: CASSLAPTSPLHF
DNA: TGTGCCAGCAGCTTAGCGCCAACCTCACCCCTCCACTTT

V: TRBV15
size: NA
D: NA
J: TRBJ1-4
CDR3: CATSRDQREKLFF
DNA: TGTGCCACCAGCAGAGATCAGCGGGAAAAACTGTTTTTT

V: TRBV20-1
size: NA
D: TRBD1
J: TRBJ2-4
CDR3: CSASAGTGMWEQYF
DNA: TGCAGTGCTAGTGCCGGGACAGGGATGTGGGAGCAGTACTTC

V: TRBV6-1
size: NA
D: NA
J: TRBJ2-1
CDR3: CASSQLYPRLEGRREQFF
DNA: TGTGCCAGCAGCCAACTATACCCTAGACTAGAGGGGAGAAGGGAGCAGTTCTTC

V: TRBV7-2
size: few
D: NA
J: TRBJ2-7
CDR3: CASSFRRTGAPYEQYF
DNA: TGTGCCAGCAGCTTCAGGCGAACAGGCGCCCCTTACGAGCAGTACTTC

V: TRBV12-3/TRBV12-4
size: NA
D: NA
J: TRBJ2-7
CDR3: CASSLRPATQYF
DNA: TGTGCCAGCAGTTTAAGGCCGGCCACCCAGTACTTC

V: TRBV2
size: few
D: NA
J: TRBJ1-5
CDR3: CASSEGRTNQPQHF
DNA: TGTGCCAGCAGTGAGGGACGGACCAATCAGCCCCAGCATTTT

V: TRBV29-1
size: once
D: NA
J: TRBJ1-2
CDR3: CSAVAGTSVVYGYTF
DNA: TGCAGCGCTGTGGCAGGGACATCAGTGGTGTATGGCTACACCTTC

V: TRBV4-1
size: NA
D: NA
J: TRBJ1-2
CDR3: CASSQATQLIGGYTF
DNA: TGCGCCAGCAGCCAAGCTACTCAGCTAATCGGAGGCTACACCTTC

V: TRBV3-1
size: NA
D: NA
J: TRBJ1-2
CDR3: CASSQDLLGYGYTF
DNA: TGTGCCAGCAGCCAAGATCTATTGGGGTATGGCTACACCTTC

V: TRBV2
size: few
D: NA
J: TRBJ1-2
CDR3: CASSEAGSNYGYTF
DNA: TGTGCCAGCAGTGAAGCTGGATCAAACTATGGCTACACCTTC

V: TRBV5-1
size: NA
D: NA
J: TRBJ2-1
CDR3: CASSRDRLRDNEQFF
DNA: TGCGCCAGCAGCCGCGATCGGCTTAGAGACAATGAGCAGTTCTTC

V: TRBV27
size: few
D: NA
J: TRBJ2-4
CDR3: CASSLDALGNIQYF
DNA: TGTGCCAGCAGTCTAGACGCCTTGGGGAACATTCAGTACTTC

V: TRBV12-5
size: NA
D: NA
J: TRBJ2-7
CDR3: CASGSSHEQYF
DNA: TGTGCTAGTGGTTCAAGTCACGAGCAGTACTTC

V: TRBV10-3
size: NA
D: NA
J: TRBJ2-7
CDR3: CAISESWDVSYEQYF
DNA: TGTGCCATCAGTGAGTCGTGGGACGTTTCCTACGAGCAGTACTTC

V: TRBV11-2
size: NA
D: TRBD2
J: TRBJ2-1
CDR3: CASSPGLVLFEQFF
DNA: TGTGCCAGCAGTCCGGGACTAGTGCTTTTTGAGCAGTTCTTC

V: TRBV7-3
size: NA
D: TRBD2
J: TRBJ2-1
CDR3: CASSLRLAEKLFKLYNEQFF
DNA: TGTGCCAGCAGCCTAAGACTAGCGGAAAAACTATTTAAATTGTACAATGAGCAGTTCTTC

V: TRBV6-5
size: NA
D: NA
J: TRBJ2-3
CDR3: CASKTPHDTQYF
DNA: TGTGCCAGCAAGACTCCCCACGATACGCAGTATTTT

V: TRBV20-1
size: NA
D: TRBD2
J: TRBJ2-7
CDR3: CSAETSGSFDYEQYF
DNA: TGCAGTGCCGAGACTAGCGGGAGTTTCGACTACGAGCAGTACTTC

V: TRBV7-2
size: NA
D: NA
J: TRBJ2-7
CDR3: CASSETGTPYEQYF
DNA: TGTGCCAGCAGCGAGACCGGGACACCTTACGAGCAGTACTTC

V: TRBV20-1
size: NA
D: TRBD2
J: TRBJ2-3
CDR3: CSARIGTSGGTQYF
DNA: TGCAGTGCTAGGATAGGGACTAGCGGAGGTACGCAGTATTTT

V: TRBV14
size: NA
D: NA
J: TRBJ1-1
CDR3: CASSPPRNTEAFF
DNA: TGTGCCAGCAGCCCCCCCCGGAACACTGAAGCTTTCTTT

V: TRBV20-1
size: NA
D: NA
J: TRBJ1-5
CDR3: CSASRVQQPQHF
DNA: TGCAGTGCTAGCAGGGTCCAGCAGCCCCAGCATTTT

V: TRBV10-3
size: NA
D: NA
J: TRBJ2-7
CDR3: CAINSRDSGYEQYF
DNA: TGTGCCATCAATTCCCGGGACTCGGGATACGAGCAGTACTTC